The next 23 T cell receptor beta chains were all read from a single sample in a study of T-cell memory formation after mild COVID-19. TCRdb independently ran MiXCR on the 5' RACE reads; one entry per CDR3 protein. This sample yields a few hundred thousand distinct CDR3 sequences, of which about 16% are seen a single time; more than 20% belongs to the top ten. The sample consisted of PBMCs or a T cell subset sorted from them (not recorded which). The source is a man aged 18 to 30 who had mild COVID-19 (a few samples of this study predate the infection). Cell type and time point are not known.

This chain links TRBV5-1 with TRBJ2-5, with D tentatively TRBD1 (6 bases). The CDR3 consists of 13 residues. CDR1 is SGHRS, CDR2 YFSETQ, per germline. V lost 3 bases to trimming and J lost 5 bases, with 11 bases between them. CDR3 in DNA: TGCGCCAGCAGCTCAGGACAGCGGGAGACCCAGTACTTC. It translates to CASSSGQRETQYF.

In DNA form, the CDR3 reads TGTGCCAGCAGTTTATCAGTGCTTGGAGGGAATTCACCCCTCCACTTT. Its translation: CASSLSVLGGNSPLHF. The J gene is TRBJ1-6, the V gene TRBV27, with unresolved D. The germline gives CDR1 MNHEY, CDR2 SMNVEV (reference sequence). The CDR3 is 16 residues long. V gave up 0 bases and J gave up 7 bases, with 13 bases separating them.

This chain connects TRBV6-6 to TRBJ1-1; 8 bases match TRBD1. The CDR3 is 16 residues long. Germline V gives CDR1 MNHNY, CDR2 SVGAGI (reference sequence). V lost 8 bases and J lost 4; bases outside the gene matches: 15. CDR3 coding DNA: TGTGCCAGCGGCAGGGGGCGCGGGGTGACCTTCACTGAAGCTTTCTTT. Translation gives CASGRGRGVTFTEAFF.

This clonotype was observed a few times. DNA for the CDR3: TGTGCCAGCAGTGATACAGGTACTCCTGAAGCTTTCTTT. Translating gives CASSDTGTPEAFF. The rearrangement links TRBV25-1 to TRBJ1-1; D possibly corresponds to TRBD1 (5 bases). The CDR3 extends over 13 amino acids. The V end was cut by 3 bases, the J end by 6 bases, with 11 bases between. Germline loops: CDR1 MGHDK, CDR2 SYGVNS.

This chain connects TRBV20-1 to TRBJ2-7; 9 bases align to TRBD2. The germline V gene has CDR1 DFQATT and CDR2 SNEGSKA (reference sequence). V dropped 3 bases and J dropped 0; count of bases not matched to a gene: 6. The CDR3 runs 15 residues. CDR3 loop: CSASKVSGGSYEQYF. As DNA, the CDR3 is TGCAGTGCTAGCAAAGTTAGCGGGGGCTCCTACGAGCAGTACTTC.

This clonotype was seen a handful of times. The CDR3 reads CASSQGDRRYEKLFF. CDR3 bases: TGTGCCAGCAGCCAAGGGGACAGAAGATATGAAAAACTGTTTTTT. The chain carries TRBV7-2 and TRBJ1-4; 7 nucleotides align to TRBD1. The CDR3 covers 15 residues. The V gene's germline CDR1 is SGHTA and CDR2 FQGNSA. J was trimmed by 6 bases and V by 5 bases; bases with no gene match: 9.

This clonotype came up a few times. The chain recombines TRBV12-3 or TRBV12-4 with TRBJ1-2; D is unresolved. The V gene lost 6 bases and the J gene lost 8 bases, with 16 bases spanning the gap. This CDR3 is built from 13 residues. In DNA, the CDR3 is TGTGCCAGCAGCCTGCGGGAAATGGGAGGCTACACCTTC. Its translation: CASSLREMGGYTF.

There are many counts of this clonotype. V gene TRBV20-1 combines with J gene TRBJ2-1; perhaps D is TRBD1 or TRBD2 (5 bases each). The CDR3 is made up of 15 amino acids. From germline, CDR1 is DFQATT and CDR2 SNEGSKA (reference sequence). Between the trimmed V and J ends, which lost 0 bases and 2 bases, there was a span of 11 bases. The CDR3 here is CSARDGRGPYNEQFF. In nucleotides, the CDR3 is TGCAGTGCTAGAGATGGACGGGGACCCTACAATGAGCAGTTCTTC.

In its sample, this clonotype was seen many times. The rearrangement uses TRBV6-5 and TRBJ2-5; D may match TRBD1 or TRBD2 (7 bases each). This CDR3 region has 17 residues. V lost 0 bases to trimming and J lost 4 bases, with 18 bases between them. From germline, CDR1 is MNHEY and CDR2 SVGAGI. The CDR3 here is CASSYSGVAGGGETQYF. In nucleotides, the CDR3 is TGTGCCAGCAGTTACTCAGGGGTAGCAGGGGGGGGAGAGACCCAGTACTTC.

The V gene is TRBV6-6, the J gene TRBJ2-5; D is possibly TRBD2 (6 bases). Germline CDR1 reads MNHNY; CDR2 reads SVGAGI (reference sequence). V dropped 1 base and J dropped 1 base, with 10 bases sitting between them. The CDR3 runs to 15 residues. The CDR3 nucleotides read TGTGCCAGCAGTTACTACGCGGGGCTCCAAGAGACCCAGTACTTC. It translates to CASSYYAGLQETQYF.

This clonotype came up a few times. The chain couples TRBV27 to TRBJ2-3; weak D call: TRBD2 (6 bases). Germline-derived CDR1 and CDR2 are MNHEY and SMNVEV (reference sequence). The CDR3 has 16 residues. V lost 7 bases and J 1 base, leaving 18 bases between the germline ends. The CDR3 region is CASNPPPGEGTDTQYF. CDR3 nucleotides: TGTGCCAGCAATCCACCACCGGGGGAGGGCACAGATACGCAGTATTTT.

This clonotype was seen many times. The genes are TRBV7-6 and TRBJ2-2, with D hard to call. The germline CDR1 and CDR2 sequences are SGHVS and FNYEAQ. This CDR3 is built from 12 residues. Trimming took off 5 bases at V and 7 bases at J, with 8 bases between the two ends. CDR3 amino acids: CASSPFIGELFF. CDR3 nucleotides: TGTGCCAGCAGCCCCTTTATCGGGGAGCTGTTTTTT.

The rearrangement joins TRBV18 to TRBJ2-5, with TRBD2 matching over 10 bases. Germline V gene lookup returns CDR1 KGHSH and CDR2 LQKENI. CDR3 length: 16 residues. With 3 bases clipped from V and 1 base from J, the junction kept 5 bases outside the gene matches. CDR3 DNA sequence: TGTGCCAGCTCACCGTTTTGGACTAGCGGCCAAGAGACCCAGTACTTC. As protein: CASSPFWTSGQETQYF.

This clonotype has a handful of counts. The chain is built from TRBV5-1 and TRBJ2-7, with D perhaps matching TRBD1 (5 bases). Trimming pared 7 bases from V and 6 bases from J, leaving 14 bases between. The CDR3 extends over 12 amino acids. Per germline, CDR1 SGHRS and CDR2 YFSETQ. The CDR3 region is CASGPTDREQYF. The CDR3 coding sequence is TGCGCCAGCGGTCCGACAGACCGCGAGCAGTACTTC.

This clonotype was counted ten times or more. The gene calls are TRBV7-2 and TRBJ2-2; possibly TRBD1 for D (5 bases). V was shortened by 1 base and J by 7 bases, with 7 bases between the two germline ends. Per the germline V gene, CDR1 is SGHTA and CDR2 is FQGNSA. This CDR3 is built from 13 residues. The CDR3 nucleotides are TGTGCCAGCAGCTTAGTGGGGCTCGGGGAGCTGTTTTTT. It specifies CASSLVGLGELFF.

The V and J genes are TRBV12-3 or TRBV12-4 and TRBJ2-7; tentatively, D is TRBD2 (6 bases). V lost 6 bases to trimming and J lost 2 bases, with 17 bases between them. The CDR3 totals 15 residues. The CDR3 region is CASSMGGQGTYEQYF. The CDR3 coding sequence is TGTGCCAGCAGCATGGGGGGTCAGGGAACCTACGAGCAGTACTTC.

This clonotype was recorded once. This chain connects TRBV6-2 or TRBV6-3 to TRBJ2-1; 8 bases fit TRBD1. Germline values: CDR1 MNHEY, CDR2 SVGEGT. This CDR3 comprises 15 residues. V lost 2 bases, J lost 8 bases, and 8 bases stayed unmatched. CDR3 sequence (DNA): TGTGCCAGCAGTTACAAGACAGGGGCGGCGGATGAGCAGTTCTTC. It yields the protein CASSYKTGAADEQFF.

The genes are TRBV21-1 and TRBJ2-3; the DNA was not compared with TRBD2, the D call given in the table. TRBV21-1 is an annotated pseudogene. The CDR3 loop spans 13 amino acids. As DNA, the CDR3 is TGTGCCAGCAGCAAAAGGGGGAGGGATACGCAGTATTTT. Amino acid sequence: CASSKRGRDTQYF.

This chain connects TRBV7-8 to TRBJ1-5, with D uncertain. The V gene lost 2 bases and the J gene lost 0 bases, with 14 bases spanning the gap. CDR3 length: 17 amino acids. Germline V gives CDR1 SGHVS, CDR2 FQNEAQ. CDR3 nucleotides: TGTGCCAGCAGCTTAAATCCCCGCCGTCATAGCAATCAGCCCCAGCATTTT. Translation gives CASSLNPRRHSNQPQHF.

This clonotype was counted a few times. The CDR3 nucleotides read TGTGCCAGCAGTGAAGGGACAGGGTTCTACAATGAGCAGTTCTTC. This sequence encodes CASSEGTGFYNEQFF. The chain is built from TRBV2 and TRBJ2-1; TRBD1 matches at 8 bases. After removal of 1 base from V and 3 bases from J, the junction contained 2 bases not matched to a gene. Germline V gene data show CDR1 as SNHLY and CDR2 as FYNNEI. The CDR3 runs to 15 residues.

The V and J genes are TRBV19 and TRBJ1-6, with D tentatively TRBD1 (5 bases). This CDR3 has 15 residues. From germline, CDR1 is LNHDA and CDR2 SQIVND (reference sequence). Trimming stripped 4 bases from V and 7 bases from J, with 14 bases between. This CDR3 is CASSTWAGINSPLHF. The CDR3 DNA reads TGTGCCAGTAGTACCTGGGCAGGGATCAATTCACCCCTCCACTTT.

This clonotype was observed a handful of times. The J gene is TRBJ2-1, the V gene TRBV7-3; no reliable D call. This CDR3 is 12 amino acids long. V was trimmed by 1 base and J by 9 bases, leaving 7 bases between them. Germline V gene sequence: CDR1 SGHTA, CDR2 FQGTGA. Here the CDR3 reads CASSLMDGEQFF. Here the CDR3 DNA reads TGTGCCAGCAGCTTAATGGATGGTGAGCAGTTCTTC.

The chain has TRBV6-2 or TRBV6-3 and TRBJ2-7, with D possibly being TRBD2 (5 bases). V was cut by 7 bases and J by 5 bases, with 18 bases left in between. Germline CDR1 MNHEY, CDR2 SVGEGT. This CDR3 has 14 amino acids. In nucleotides, the CDR3 is TGTGCCAGCACCCCCTCAAGGAGAGGGAACGAGCAGTACGTC. It encodes CASTPSRRGNEQYV.